The present entry profiles one T cell receptor (beta chain) with its context. Antigen unknown. TCRdb reanalysed the reads using MiXCR and keeps one entry per CDR3 protein. This sample has more than 350,000 distinct CDR3 sequences, with roughly 30% found just once. The sample belongs to a study of T cell repertoires in cytomegalovirus infection. Study at large: TCR beta signatures that were public indicated CMV infection and matching HLA type. Study-wide findings and caveats: Frequencies of public TCR beta families were cumulated, and this identified carriers of CMV plus the relevant HLA.

Germline V gene sequence: CDR1 LNHDA, CDR2 SQIVND (reference sequence). CDR3 size: 16 residues. After removal of 1 base from V and 4 bases from J, the junction contained 9 bases not matched to a gene. This TCR was sampled from a human donor in good health (CMV status not recorded). Some clones in this sample may be carry-over from other donors' samples. This rearrangement joins TRBV19 to TRBJ1-2; 7 bases line up with TRBD1. Sequencing used PBMCs. CDR3 in DNA: TGTGCCAGTAGTATAGTGATGGAGGGGGCATCCTATGGCTACACCTTC. Protein: CASSIVMEGASYGYTF.